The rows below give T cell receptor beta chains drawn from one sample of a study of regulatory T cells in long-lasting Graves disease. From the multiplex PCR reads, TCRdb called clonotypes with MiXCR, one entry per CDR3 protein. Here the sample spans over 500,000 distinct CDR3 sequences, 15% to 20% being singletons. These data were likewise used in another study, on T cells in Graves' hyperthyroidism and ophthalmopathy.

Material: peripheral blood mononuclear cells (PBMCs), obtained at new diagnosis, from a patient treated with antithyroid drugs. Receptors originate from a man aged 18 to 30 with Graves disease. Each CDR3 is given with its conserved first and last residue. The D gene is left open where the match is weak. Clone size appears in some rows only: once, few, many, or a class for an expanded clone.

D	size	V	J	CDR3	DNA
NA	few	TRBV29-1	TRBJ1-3	CSVKRTSSGNTIYF	TGCAGCGTTAAACGGACCTCCTCTGGAAACACCATATATTTT
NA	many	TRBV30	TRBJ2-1	CAWSVSRLGEQFF	TGTGCCTGGAGTGTAAGTAGATTGGGTGAGCAGTTCTTC
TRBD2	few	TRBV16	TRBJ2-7	CASSQSTSGGPATYEQYF	TGTGCCAGCAGCCAATCGACTAGCGGGGGGCCCGCCACCTACGAGCAGTACTTC
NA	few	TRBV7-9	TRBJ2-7	CASSQDSSLSYEQYF	TGTGCCAGCAGCCAAGACAGCTCCCTCTCCTACGAGCAGTACTTC
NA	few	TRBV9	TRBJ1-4	CASSVSRGGEKLFF	TGTGCCAGCAGCGTAAGCAGGGGCGGGGAAAAACTGTTTTTT
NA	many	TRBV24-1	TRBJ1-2	CATSDLGSNGYTF	TGTGCCACCAGTGATTTGGGTAGTAATGGCTACACCTTC
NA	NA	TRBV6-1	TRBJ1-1	CATGGGDTEAFF	TGTGCCACGGGAGGGGGGGACACTGAAGCTTTCTTT
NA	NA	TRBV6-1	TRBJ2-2	CASSGRNTGELFF	TGTGCCAGCAGTGGTCGGAACACCGGGGAGCTGTTTTTT
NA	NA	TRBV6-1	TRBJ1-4	CASSESGATNEKLFF	TGTGCCAGCAGTGAATCGGGGGCAACTAATGAAAAACTGTTTTTT
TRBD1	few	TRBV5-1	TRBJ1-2	CASSFTGTGIYGYTF	TGCGCCAGCAGCTTCACCGGGACAGGGATCTATGGCTACACCTTC
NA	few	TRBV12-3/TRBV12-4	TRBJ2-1	CASSAQDPSYNEQFF	TGTGCCAGCAGTGCACAGGATCCCTCCTACAATGAGCAGTTCTTC
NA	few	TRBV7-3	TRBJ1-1	CASSLAWGTEAFF	TGTGCCAGCAGCTTAGCCTGGGGCACTGAAGCTTTCTTT
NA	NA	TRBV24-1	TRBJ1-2	CATSDPSPGHPNYGYTF	TGTGCCACCAGTGATCCTTCTCCGGGACACCCCAACTATGGCTACACCTTC
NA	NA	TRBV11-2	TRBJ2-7	CASSLDNHEQYF	TGTGCCAGCAGCTTAGATAACCACGAGCAGTACTTC
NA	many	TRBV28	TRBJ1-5	CATTSSAGLNQPQHF	TGTGCCACCACCTCAAGCGCAGGGTTAAATCAGCCCCAGCATTTT
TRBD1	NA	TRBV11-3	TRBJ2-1	CASSRLTGDYNEQFF	TGTGCCAGCAGCCGCTTGACAGGGGACTACAATGAGCAGTTCTTC
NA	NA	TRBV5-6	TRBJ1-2	CASSPPPGANYGYTF	TGTGCCAGCAGCCCCCCCCCGGGCGCTAACTATGGCTACACCTTC
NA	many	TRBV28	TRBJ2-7	CASSLLGNEQYF	TGTGCCAGCAGTTTATTGGGTAACGAGCAGTACTTC
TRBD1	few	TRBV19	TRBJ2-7	CASTSPGQGTYEQYF	TGTGCCAGTACCAGTCCGGGACAGGGAACCTACGAGCAGTACTTC
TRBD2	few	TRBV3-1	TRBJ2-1	CASSQAPTGGYNEQFF	TGTGCCAGCAGCCAAGCTCCGACGGGAGGATACAATGAGCAGTTCTTC